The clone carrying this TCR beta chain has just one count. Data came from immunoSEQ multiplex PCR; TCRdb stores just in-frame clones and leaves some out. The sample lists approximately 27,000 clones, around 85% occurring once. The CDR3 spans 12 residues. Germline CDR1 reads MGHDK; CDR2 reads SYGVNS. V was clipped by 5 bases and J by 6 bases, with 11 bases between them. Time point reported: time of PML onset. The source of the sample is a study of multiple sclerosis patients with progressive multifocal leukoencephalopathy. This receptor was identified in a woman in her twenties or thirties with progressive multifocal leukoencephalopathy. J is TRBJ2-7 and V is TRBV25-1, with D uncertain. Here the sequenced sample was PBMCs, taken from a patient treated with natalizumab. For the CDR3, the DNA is TGTGCCAGCAGTATAGTTCCTGGCGAGCAGTACTTC. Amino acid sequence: CASSIVPGEQYF.